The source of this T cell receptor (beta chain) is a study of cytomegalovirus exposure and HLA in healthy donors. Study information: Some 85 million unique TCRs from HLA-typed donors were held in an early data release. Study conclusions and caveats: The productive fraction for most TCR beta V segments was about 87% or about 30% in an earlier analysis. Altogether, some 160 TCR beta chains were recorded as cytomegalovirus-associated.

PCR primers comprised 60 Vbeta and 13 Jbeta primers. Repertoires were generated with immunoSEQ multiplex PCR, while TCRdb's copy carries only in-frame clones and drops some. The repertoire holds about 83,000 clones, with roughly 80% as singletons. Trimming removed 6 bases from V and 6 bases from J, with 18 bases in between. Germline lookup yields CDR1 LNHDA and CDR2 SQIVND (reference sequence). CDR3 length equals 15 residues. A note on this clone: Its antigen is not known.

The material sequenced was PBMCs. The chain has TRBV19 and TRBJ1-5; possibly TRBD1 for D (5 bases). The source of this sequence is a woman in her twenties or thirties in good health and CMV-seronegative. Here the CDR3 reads CASRPLAGGGQPQHF. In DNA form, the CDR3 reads TGTGCCAGTAGACCCCTGGCTGGCGGGGGTCAGCCCCAGCATTTT.